Below, 10 T cell receptor beta chains from the same sample are listed, as sequenced in a study of blood T cell repertoires in COVID-19. Libraries were prepared by immunoSEQ multiplex PCR; TCRdb keeps only in-frame clonotypes and omits some of them. The table records some 260,000 clones, approximately 79% of them present only once. Input material: PBMCs or T cells enriched from blood (not recorded which). The receptors derive from a man aged 25 to 40 with acute COVID-19.

This chain connects TRBV30 to TRBJ2-6; D is ambiguous. Germline lookup yields CDR1 GTSNPN and CDR2 SVGIG (reference sequence). Trimming cost V 0 bases and J 0 bases, with 6 bases left between them. CDR3 size: 15 residues. This CDR3 is CAWSVQSSGANVLTF. The CDR3 DNA reads TGTGCCTGGAGTGTACAGAGCTCTGGGGCCAACGTCCTGACTTTC. Variable domain in full (rest from reference TRBV30 and TRBJ2-6): SQTIHQWPATLVQPVGSPLSLECTVEGTSNPNLYWYRQAAGRGLQLLFYSVGIGQISSEVPQNLSASRPQDRQFILSSKKLLLSDSGFYLCAWSVQSSGANVLTFGAGSRLTVL.

V and J are TRBV9 and TRBJ2-3; D is ambiguous. Trimming pared 4 bases from V and 3 bases from J, leaving 12 bases between. Germline V gives CDR1 SGDLS, CDR2 YYNGEE. The CDR3 totals 14 residues. The CDR3, as DNA: TGTGCCAGCAGCACCCCGACAACAACAGATACGCAGTATTTT. This encodes CASSTPTTTDTQYF.

This clone was detected only a few times. The chain employs TRBV5-4 and TRBJ1-2; D not resolved. Trimming cost V 0 bases and J 8 bases, with 14 bases left between them. Germline CDR1 reads SGHNT; CDR2 reads YYREEE (reference sequence). This CDR3 spans 14 amino acids. This chain's CDR3 is CASSLAGPLAGYTF. CDR3 bases: TGTGCCAGCAGCTTGGCCGGGCCCCTAGCGGGCTACACCTTC. The full variable domain, its missing parts supplied by reference TRBV5-4 and TRBJ1-2, is ETGVTQSPTHLIKTRGQQVTLRCSSQSGHNTVSWYQQALGQGPQFIFQYYREEENGRGNFPPRFSGLQFPNYSSELNVNALELDDSALYLCASSLAGPLAGYTFGSGTRLTVV.

This clone was observed once. The chain employs TRBV21-1 and TRBJ1-1; the DNA was not compared with TRBD1, the D call given in the table. TRBV21-1 is an annotated pseudogene. CDR3 size: 14 residues. The CDR3 bases are TGTGCCAGCAGCAGAAGGGACAGAACATCCGTGGCTTTCTTT. It codes for CASSRRDRTSVAFF.

The chain employs TRBV19 and TRBJ2-3; D remains ambiguous. This CDR3 is built from 14 residues. V dropped 6 bases and J dropped 1 base, with 11 bases sitting between them. Looked up from germline, CDR1 is LNHDA and CDR2 is SQIVND (reference sequence). The CDR3 nucleotides are TGTGCCAGTAGCCCGTCCTCGGGCACAGATACGCAGTATTTT. Protein sequence: CASSPSSGTDTQYF.

The count of this clone is one. The CDR3 loop reads CASSLRQNNSPLHF. Here the CDR3 DNA reads TGTGCCAGCAGTTTACGTCAGAATAATTCACCCCTCCACTTT. V and J are TRBV28 and TRBJ1-6; D is unclear. V was pared by 2 bases and J by 5 bases, with 7 bases between. The CDR3 runs 14 residues. In germline, CDR1 is MDHEN, CDR2 SYDVKM.

Turning to this clone: Other DNA sequences in the sample encode the same CDR3. V gene TRBV6-5 combines with J gene TRBJ1-1, with 7 bases aligning to TRBD1. The trim removed 3 bases at V and 5 bases at J, leaving 3 bases unmatched. The CDR3 loop spans 13 amino acids. The germline V gene has CDR1 MNHEY and CDR2 SVGAGI. CDR3 nucleotide sequence: TGTGCCAGCAGTTATTCAGGGGGAACTGAAGCTTTCTTT. Protein: CASSYSGGTEAFF.

The J gene is TRBJ1-6, the V gene TRBV6-5, with 7 bases fitting TRBD1. The CDR3 runs to 15 residues. The germline V gene encodes CDR1 MNHEY and CDR2 SVGAGI. V was clipped by 0 bases and J by 6 bases; unmatched bases: 2. CDR3 sequence (DNA): TGTGCCAGCAGTTACTCATGGGACAGTAATTCACCCCTCCACTTT. This translates into CASSYSWDSNSPLHF.

The gene calls are TRBV24-1 and TRBJ2-3, with TRBD2 matching 8 bases. The germline V gene has CDR1 KGHDR and CDR2 SFDVKD. The CDR3 covers 12 residues. J was trimmed by 3 bases and V by 8 bases; bases with no gene match: 0. The CDR3 DNA is TGTGCCACCACTAGCGGGACAGATACGCAGTATTTT. Protein sequence: CATTSGTDTQYF.

The chain joins TRBV19 to TRBJ1-5, with 7 bases that match TRBD1. The germline CDR1 and CDR2 sequences are LNHDA and SQIVND (reference sequence). V was pared by 4 bases and J by 0 bases, with 3 bases of the junction left unmatched. This CDR3 is built from 15 residues. Here the CDR3 reads CASSNDRVSNQPQHF. CDR3 nucleotide sequence: TGTGCCAGTAGTAACGACAGGGTTAGCAATCAGCCCCAGCATTTT.